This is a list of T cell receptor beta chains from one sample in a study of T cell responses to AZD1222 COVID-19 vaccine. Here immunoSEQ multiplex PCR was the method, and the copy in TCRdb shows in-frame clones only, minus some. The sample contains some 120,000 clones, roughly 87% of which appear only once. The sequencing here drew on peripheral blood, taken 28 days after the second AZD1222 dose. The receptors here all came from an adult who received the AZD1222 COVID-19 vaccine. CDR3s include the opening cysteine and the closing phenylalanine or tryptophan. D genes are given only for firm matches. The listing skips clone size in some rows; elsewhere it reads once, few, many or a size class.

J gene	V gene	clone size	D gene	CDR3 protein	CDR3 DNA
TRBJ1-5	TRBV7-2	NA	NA	CASSSSDYQPQHF	TGTGCCAGCAGCTCGAGTGATTATCAGCCCCAGCATTTT
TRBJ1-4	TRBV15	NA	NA	CATSRDRGWNEKLFF	TGTGCCACCAGCAGAGATAGGGGTTGGAATGAAAAACTGTTTTTT
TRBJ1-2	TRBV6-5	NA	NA	CASRLGILRGYTF	TGTGCCAGCAGGCTGGGCATCCTTCGTGGCTACACCTTC
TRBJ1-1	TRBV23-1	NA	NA	CASRSFEAFF	TGCGCCAGCCGGTCCTTTGAAGCTTTCTTT
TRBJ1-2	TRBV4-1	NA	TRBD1	CASSPRDRSFYGYTF	TGCGCCAGCAGCCCTCGGGACAGAAGTTTCTATGGCTACACCTTC
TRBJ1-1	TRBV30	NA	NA	CAWSVALQGGTEAFF	TGTGCCTGGAGTGTAGCCCTCCAGGGTGGCACTGAAGCTTTCTTT
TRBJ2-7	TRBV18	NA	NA	CASSTQGYEQYF	TGTGCCAGCTCAACCCAGGGTTACGAGCAGTACTTC
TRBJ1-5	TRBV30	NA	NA	CAWSRPTGWDQPQHF	TGTGCCTGGTCCCGCCCGACAGGCTGGGATCAGCCCCAGCATTTT
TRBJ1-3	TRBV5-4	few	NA	CASSARPTGNPSGNTIYF	TGTGCCAGCAGCGCGCGACCTACAGGGAACCCCTCTGGAAACACCATATATTTT
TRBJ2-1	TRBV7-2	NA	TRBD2	CASSLVGGGSSYNEQFF	TGTGCCAGCAGTTTAGTAGGCGGGGGGAGCTCCTACAATGAGCAGTTCTTC
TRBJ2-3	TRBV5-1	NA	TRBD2	CASSQGTSGKFRDTQYF	TGCGCCAGCAGCCAAGGGACTAGCGGGAAATTTAGAGATACGCAGTATTTT
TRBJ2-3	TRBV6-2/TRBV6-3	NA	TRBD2	CASSLLPRGLGADTQYF	TGTGCCAGCAGTCTCCTCCCTCGCGGACTAGGGGCAGATACGCAGTATTTT
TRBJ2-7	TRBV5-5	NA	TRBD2	CASSLVVAGGREQYF	TGTGCCAGCAGCTTGGTGGTAGCGGGGGGACGCGAGCAGTACTTC
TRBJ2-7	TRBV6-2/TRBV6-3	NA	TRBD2	CASRYRSLAGVTYEQYF	TGTGCCAGCAGGTACCGGTCACTAGCGGGGGTAACCTACGAGCAGTACTTC
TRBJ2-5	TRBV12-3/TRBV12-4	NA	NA	CASSLRETQYF	TGTGCCAGCAGTTTAAGGGAGACCCAGTACTTC
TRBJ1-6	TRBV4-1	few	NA	CASSQVGGGNSPLHF	TGCGCCAGCAGCCAAGTAGGGGGTGGAAATTCACCCCTCCACTTT
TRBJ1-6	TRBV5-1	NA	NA	CASSLGEGSPLHF	TGCGCCAGCAGCTTGGGCGAGGGTTCACCCCTCCACTTT
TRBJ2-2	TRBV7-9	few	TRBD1	CASSLTGPGELFF	TGTGCCAGCAGCTTGACAGGGCCCGGGGAGCTGTTTTTT
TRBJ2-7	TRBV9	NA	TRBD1	CASSVGTGDGEQYF	TGTGCCAGCAGCGTAGGGACAGGGGATGGCGAGCAGTACTTC
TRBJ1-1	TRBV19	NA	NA	CASSPLLSLGMNTEAFF	TGTGCCAGTAGTCCCCTTCTCAGTCTGGGGATGAACACTGAAGCTTTCTTT
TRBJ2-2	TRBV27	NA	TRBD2	CATKIAGGPGELFF	TGTGCCACTAAGATAGCGGGAGGTCCCGGGGAGCTGTTTTTT
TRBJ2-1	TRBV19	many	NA	CASSMGVGHYNEQFF	TGTGCCAGTAGCATGGGGGTAGGTCATTACAATGAGCAGTTCTTC
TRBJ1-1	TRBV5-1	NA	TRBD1	CASSLEGGPTEAFF	TGCGCCAGCAGCTTGGAAGGGGGCCCCACTGAAGCTTTCTTT
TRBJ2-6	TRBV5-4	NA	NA	CASSSFSSGANVLTF	TGTGCCAGCAGCTCTTTTAGCTCTGGGGCCAACGTCCTGACTTTC
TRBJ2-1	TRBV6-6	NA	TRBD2	CASRGLAGGSYNEQFF	TGTGCCAGCAGGGGACTAGCGGGAGGATCCTACAATGAGCAGTTCTTC
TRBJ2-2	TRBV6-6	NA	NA	CASSPAGHRTGELFF	TGTGCCAGCAGTCCTGCAGGCCATCGAACCGGGGAGCTGTTTTTT
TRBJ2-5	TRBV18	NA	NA	CASSPGSQETQYF	TGTGCCAGCTCACCAGGCAGTCAAGAGACCCAGTACTTC
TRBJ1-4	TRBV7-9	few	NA	CASIPAGTASEKLFF	TGTGCCAGCATCCCTGCCGGGACGGCATCCGAAAAACTGTTTTTT
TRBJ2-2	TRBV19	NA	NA	CASSQYNWELFF	TGTGCCAGTAGTCAATACAATTGGGAGCTGTTTTTT
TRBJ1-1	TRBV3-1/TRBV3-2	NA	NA	CASSQVAGEAFF	TGTGCCAGCAGCCAAGTAGCGGGTGAAGCTTTCTTT
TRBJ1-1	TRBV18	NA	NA	CASSPHPGMNTEAFF	TGTGCCAGCTCACCACATCCGGGCATGAACACTGAAGCTTTCTTT